This T cell receptor beta chain emerged from a study of Ad26.COV2.S vaccination and SARS-CoV-2 variants. The study, taken as a whole, reports: Individuals receiving vaccine had higher spike-specific TCR breadth than placebo recipients did. Measurement of non-spike TCR breadth gave similar results in vaccine and placebo recipients.

Here immunoSEQ multiplex PCR was the method, and the copy in TCRdb shows in-frame clones only, minus some. The table records around 94,000 clones, less than 85% of them present only once. About this clone: Its specificity is unknown.

V trimming: 4 bases; J trimming: 3 bases; junction bases outside the gene matches: 3. The CDR3 runs to 16 residues. Looked up from germline, CDR1 is LGHDT and CDR2 is YNNKEL (reference sequence). The source is a human donor who had recovered from COVID-19. The sequenced sample was peripheral blood, obtained after recovery from COVID-19. The gene calls are TRBV3-1 (or the pseudogene TRBV3-2) and TRBJ2-3; 14 nucleotides agree with TRBD2. The CDR3 protein is CASSPRLAGGTDTQYF. The CDR3 coding sequence is TGTGCCAGCAGCCCACGACTAGCGGGAGGGACAGATACGCAGTATTTT.